This T cell receptor (beta chain) originates from a study of blood T cell repertoires in COVID-19. Background on the study: The United States, Italy and Spain supplied acute and convalescent COVID-19 samples. PBMCs, B-cell-depleted T cells, or T cells provided the cDNA or gDNA that made up the material.

In the study's own analysis: From reference gene primer amplification, estimates of nucleated cell counts were derived. Data came from immunoSEQ multiplex PCR; TCRdb stores just in-frame clones and leaves some out. V, J and clone size reflect that table, while D and trimming were determined from the DNA. The table lists some 100,000 clones, about 88% of them singletons, with around 4.9% in the top ten. Points on this clone: Sequence at one end of the junction differs from germline and may be a read error.

Germline V gives CDR1 MNHEY, CDR2 SVGAGI. The CDR3 is made up of 13 amino acids. This chain joins TRBV6-5 and TRBJ2-4; TRBD1 matches 8 bases. Sequencing used peripheral blood. This receptor was identified in an elderly woman with active COVID-19. The CDR3 nucleotides are TGTGGCAGCGGACCAACAGGGGGAGACATTCAGTACTTC. Its translation: CGSGPTGGDIQYF.